The clone carrying this TCR beta chain was seen just once. The data stem from a study of blood T cells in healthy people across ages. It was with a sample-barcoded 5' primer and a J-beta primer mix that a second PCR of about 6 to 12 cycles was run. TCRdb redid the calling of the 5' RACE reads with MiXCR, one entry per CDR3 protein. The sample includes fewer than 2 million distinct CDR3 sequences, roughly two fifths seen only once; the top ten take roughly 24%. This CDR3 has 14 amino acids. The junction had 8 bases not matched to a gene; V was cut back by 5 bases and J by 4 bases. Per germline, CDR1 DFQATT and CDR2 SNEGSKA (reference sequence).

This sequence originates from a human donor in good health. The chain carries TRBV20-1 and TRBJ2-1; 7 bases are a match to TRBD2. Sequencing was carried out using blood. The CDR3 loop reads CSAEKRGLYNEQFF. The CDR3 DNA follows: TGCAGTGCTGAAAAGCGGGGCCTGTACAATGAGCAGTTCTTC.